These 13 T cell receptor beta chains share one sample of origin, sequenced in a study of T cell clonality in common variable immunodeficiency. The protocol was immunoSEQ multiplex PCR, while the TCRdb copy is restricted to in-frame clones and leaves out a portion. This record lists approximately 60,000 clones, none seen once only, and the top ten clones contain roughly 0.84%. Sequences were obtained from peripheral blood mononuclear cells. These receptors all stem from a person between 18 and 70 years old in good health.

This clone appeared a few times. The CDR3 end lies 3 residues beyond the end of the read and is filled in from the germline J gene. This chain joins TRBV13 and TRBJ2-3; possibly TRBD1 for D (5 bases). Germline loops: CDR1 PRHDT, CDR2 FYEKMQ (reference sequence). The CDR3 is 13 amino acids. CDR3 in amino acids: CASSPDIPGTQYF. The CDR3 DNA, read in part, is TGTGCCAGCAGCCCGGACATCCCCGGGACG.

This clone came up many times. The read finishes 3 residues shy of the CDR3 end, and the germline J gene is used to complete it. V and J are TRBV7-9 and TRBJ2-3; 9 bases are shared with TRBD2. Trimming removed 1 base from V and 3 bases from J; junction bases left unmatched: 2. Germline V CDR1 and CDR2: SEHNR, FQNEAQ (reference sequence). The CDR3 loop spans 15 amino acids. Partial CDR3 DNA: TGTGCCAGCAGCTTAGGACTAGCGGTGACAGATACG. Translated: CASSLGLAVTDT. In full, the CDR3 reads CASSLGLAVTDTQYF.

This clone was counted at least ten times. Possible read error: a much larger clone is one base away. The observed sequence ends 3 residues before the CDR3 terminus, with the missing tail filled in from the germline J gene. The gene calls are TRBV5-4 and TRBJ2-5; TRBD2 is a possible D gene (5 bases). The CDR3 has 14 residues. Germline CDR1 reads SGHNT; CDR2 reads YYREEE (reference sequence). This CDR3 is CASSPRTHTDTQYF. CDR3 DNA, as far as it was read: TGTGCCAGCAGCCCGCGGACTCACACAGATACC.

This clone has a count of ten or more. The CDR3 bases that were read are TGTGCCAGCGGGAGGGTCGCAGATACG. It encodes CASGRVADT. The CDR3 in its entirety is CASGRVADTQYF. The V and J genes are TRBV10-3 and TRBJ2-3, with 9 bases lining up with TRBD2. The sequence runs out 3 residues before the end of the CDR3; the remainder is reconstructed from the germline J gene. There are 12 residues in the CDR3. V trimming: 10 bases; J trimming: 4 bases; junction bases outside the gene matches: 3. CDR1 is ENHRY, CDR2 SYGVKD, per germline.

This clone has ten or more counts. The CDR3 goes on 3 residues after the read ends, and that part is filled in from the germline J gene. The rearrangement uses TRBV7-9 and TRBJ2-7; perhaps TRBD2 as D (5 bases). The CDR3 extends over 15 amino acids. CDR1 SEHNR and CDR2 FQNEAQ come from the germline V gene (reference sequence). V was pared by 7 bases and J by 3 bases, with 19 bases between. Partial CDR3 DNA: TGTGCCAGCATCACTTATGGCGAGCGGAACTACGAG. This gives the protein CASITYGERNYE. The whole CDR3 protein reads CASITYGERNYEQYF.

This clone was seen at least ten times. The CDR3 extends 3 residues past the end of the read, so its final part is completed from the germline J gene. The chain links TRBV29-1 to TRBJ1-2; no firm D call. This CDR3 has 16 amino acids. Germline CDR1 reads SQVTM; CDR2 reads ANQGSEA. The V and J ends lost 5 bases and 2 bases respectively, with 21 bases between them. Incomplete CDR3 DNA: TGCAGCGTTCACCCCCGTGGACGGCAGCGGAACTATGGC. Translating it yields CSVHPRGRQRNYG. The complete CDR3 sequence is CSVHPRGRQRNYGYTF.

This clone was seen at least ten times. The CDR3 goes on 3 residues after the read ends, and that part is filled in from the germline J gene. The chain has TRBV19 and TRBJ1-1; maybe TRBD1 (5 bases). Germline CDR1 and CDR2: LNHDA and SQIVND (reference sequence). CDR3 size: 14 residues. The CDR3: CASSIDRDSVSAFF. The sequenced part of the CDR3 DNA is TGTGCCAGTAGTATTGACCGAGACAGTGTGTCA.

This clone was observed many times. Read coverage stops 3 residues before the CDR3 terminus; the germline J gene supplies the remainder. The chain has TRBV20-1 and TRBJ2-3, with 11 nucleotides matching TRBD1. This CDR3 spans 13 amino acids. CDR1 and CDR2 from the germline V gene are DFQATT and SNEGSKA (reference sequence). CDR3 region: CSARVGTGGTQYF. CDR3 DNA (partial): TGCAGTGCTAGGGTGGGGACAGGGGGGACG.

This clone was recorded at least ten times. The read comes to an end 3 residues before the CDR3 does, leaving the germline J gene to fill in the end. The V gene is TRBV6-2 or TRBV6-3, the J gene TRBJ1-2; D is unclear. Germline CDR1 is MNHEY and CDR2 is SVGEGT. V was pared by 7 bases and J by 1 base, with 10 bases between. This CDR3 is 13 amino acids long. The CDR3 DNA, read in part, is TGTGCCAGCAATACGCAGATTAACTATGGC. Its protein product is CASNTQINYG. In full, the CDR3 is CASNTQINYGYTF.

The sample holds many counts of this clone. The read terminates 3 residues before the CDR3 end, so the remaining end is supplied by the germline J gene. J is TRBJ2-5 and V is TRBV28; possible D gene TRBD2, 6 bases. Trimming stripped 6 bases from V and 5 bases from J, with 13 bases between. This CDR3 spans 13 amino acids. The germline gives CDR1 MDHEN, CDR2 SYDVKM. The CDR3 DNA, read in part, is TGTGCCAGCAGCGCCCGGGCGGGGGAGACC. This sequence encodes CASSARAGET. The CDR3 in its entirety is CASSARAGETQYF.

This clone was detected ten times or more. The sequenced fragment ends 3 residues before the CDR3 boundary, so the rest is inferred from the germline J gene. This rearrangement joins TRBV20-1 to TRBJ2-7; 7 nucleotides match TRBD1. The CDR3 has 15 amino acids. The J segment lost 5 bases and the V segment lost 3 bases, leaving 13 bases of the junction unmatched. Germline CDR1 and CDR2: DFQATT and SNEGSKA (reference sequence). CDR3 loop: CSARGLTGNLHEQYF. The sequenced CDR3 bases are TGCAGTGCTAGGGGGTTGACAGGGAATCTCCACGAG.

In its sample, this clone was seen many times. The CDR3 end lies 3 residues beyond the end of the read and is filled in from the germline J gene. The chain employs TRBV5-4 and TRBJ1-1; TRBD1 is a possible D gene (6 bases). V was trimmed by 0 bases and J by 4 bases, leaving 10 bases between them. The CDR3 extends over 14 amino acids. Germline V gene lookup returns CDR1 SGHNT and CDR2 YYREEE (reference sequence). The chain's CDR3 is CASSLDRDATEAFF. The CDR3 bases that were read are TGTGCCAGCAGCTTGGACAGGGATGCCACTGAA.

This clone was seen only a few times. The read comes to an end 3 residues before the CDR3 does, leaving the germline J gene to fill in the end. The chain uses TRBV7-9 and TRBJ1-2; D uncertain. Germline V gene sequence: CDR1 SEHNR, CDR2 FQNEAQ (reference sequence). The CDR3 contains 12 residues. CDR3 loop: CASSLDTDTYTF. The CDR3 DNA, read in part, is TGTGCCAGCAGCTTAGACACAGATACC.